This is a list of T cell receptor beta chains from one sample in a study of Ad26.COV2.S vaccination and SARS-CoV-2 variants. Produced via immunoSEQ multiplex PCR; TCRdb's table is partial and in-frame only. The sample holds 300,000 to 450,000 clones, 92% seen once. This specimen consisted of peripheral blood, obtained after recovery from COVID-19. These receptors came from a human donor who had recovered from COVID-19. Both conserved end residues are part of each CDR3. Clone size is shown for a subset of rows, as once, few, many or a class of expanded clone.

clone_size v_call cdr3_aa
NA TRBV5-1 CASSPSEANEKLFF
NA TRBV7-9 CASSGTGVGNQPQHF
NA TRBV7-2 CASSLVARGGLRDEQYF
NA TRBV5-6 CASSEPGQNLYEQYF
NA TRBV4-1 CASSLKQGQETQYF
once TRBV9 CASSVAAGRGPYEQYF
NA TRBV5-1 CASSLGTGSPTDTQYF
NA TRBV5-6 CASSLISNYGYTF
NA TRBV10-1 CASRGGSYGYTF
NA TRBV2 CASIQGVAGGGVETQYF
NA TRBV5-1 CASSRELSSYNEQFF
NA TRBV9 CASSVEGVLYGYTF
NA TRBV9 CASSVGGSWNTEAFF
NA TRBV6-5 CASTTTDRKYNEQFF
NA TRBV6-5 CASSLQGNTEAFF